This TCR beta chain was found in a study of T cells in Graves' hyperthyroidism and ophthalmopathy. General study findings and limits: Ophthalmopathy was separated from stable hyperthyroidism by a 13 V-J model.

Trimming shortened V by 6 bases and J by 5 bases, and 14 bases separated the two germline ends. This CDR3 has 13 residues. The germline CDR1 and CDR2 sequences are MNHNS and SASEGT. Over 18 months, lack of ophthalmopathy progression marked Graves' hyperthyroidism as stable. Exclusion criteria comprised uncontrolled infection, other autoimmune disease, pregnancy or lactation. Clinical symptoms, serum thyroxine, TRAb, thyroid ultrasound and orbital computed tomography established diagnosis. About this clonotype: Its antigen remains unidentified.

Amplified regions were TCR beta CDR3 sequences from RNA transcripts. TCR CDR3 underwent first-round RT-PCR with the HTBI primer set. TCRdb re-analysed the multiplex PCR reads in MiXCR, keeping a single row per CDR3 protein. In the table there are fewer than 400,000 distinct CDR3 sequences, roughly 25% of which are singletons. The receptor comes from a man aged 45-65 years with Graves' hyperthyroidism. This chain uses TRBV6-1 with TRBJ2-7; D unclear. Sequenced: blood. The CDR3 coding sequence is TGTGCCAGCAGCGCCGGACGGTTAAACGAGCAGTACTTC. This translates into CASSAGRLNEQYF.